The 16 T cell receptor beta chains below all came from one sample that was sequenced in a study of blood T cells in healthy people across ages (dated by TCRdb to between 2014 and 2017). The library was made by 5' RACE. TCRdb shows the sequencer as Illumina HiSeq 2500. A second PCR of about 6 to 11 cycles was run with a J-beta primer mix and a sample-barcoded 5' primer. The raw public reads went through TCRdb reprocessing: fastp at Q25, MiXCR clone calling, in-frame beta chains kept. For every CDR3 protein sequence, its rows merge into one entry that carries the most common genes and DNA. The sample table records 1.5 million to 2 million distinct CDR3 sequences; 49% of these occur just once. More than 2% of the sample belongs to the ten largest clones. Specimen: blood. Every receptor here comes from a woman in her thirties or forties in good health.

The chain has TRBV28 and TRBJ2-5, with D perhaps being TRBD1 or TRBD2 (5 bases each). The CDR3 contains 16 residues. Germline V gives CDR1 MDHEN, CDR2 SYDVKM. Trimming shortened V by 2 bases and J by 4 bases, and 17 bases separated the two germline ends. The CDR3 coding sequence is TGTGCCAGCAGTTTAGGGTTGGTCCGAGGGGCAGAGACCCAGTACTTC. Its translation is CASSLGLVRGAETQYF.

The chain links TRBV24-1 to TRBJ2-2; the D gene is possibly TRBD1 (5 bases). Germline V gives CDR1 KGHDR, CDR2 SFDVKD. V shed 4 bases and J shed 4 bases, with 12 bases lying between them. The CDR3 is made up of 15 amino acids. The CDR3 DNA reads as TGTGCCACCAGTGACCCCCGACAGACCACCGGGGAGCTGTTTTTT. Protein: CATSDPRQTTGELFF.

The chain combines TRBV2 with TRBJ1-4; D is uncertain. The CDR3 is 14 amino acids. Per germline, CDR1 SNHLY and CDR2 FYNNEI. Trimming cost V 7 bases and J 2 bases, with 11 bases left between them. This CDR3 is CASTIGSTNEKLFF. The CDR3 bases are TGTGCCAGCACCATTGGGTCGACTAATGAAAAACTGTTTTTT.

This chain uses TRBV6-2 or TRBV6-3 with TRBJ2-7; possibly TRBD1 for D (5 bases). V was shortened by 4 bases and J by 3 bases, with 13 bases between the two germline ends. The CDR3 length is 14 residues. Germline V CDR1 and CDR2: MNHEY, SVGEGT. The CDR3 DNA is TGTGCCAGCAGTTCGTGGGCGGACAACTACGAGCAGTACTTC. Its protein product is CASSSWADNYEQYF.

The chain combines TRBV29-1 with TRBJ1-4; D remains ambiguous. Trimming took 7 bases from V and 10 from J, leaving 13 bases between them. In germline, CDR1 is SQVTM, CDR2 ANQGSEA. This CDR3 comprises 11 residues. The CDR3 protein is CSAGRGLKLFF. CDR3 in DNA: TGCAGCGCTGGGCGAGGCCTAAAACTGTTTTTT.

The chain recombines TRBV14 with TRBJ2-3, with TRBD1 identical over 10 bases. The V and J ends lost 4 bases and 3 bases, in that order; junction bases with no gene match: 7. CDR3 length: 16 amino acids. CDR1 and CDR2 from the germline V gene are SGHDN and FVKESK. Here the CDR3 reads CASSRPGQGRTDTQYF. Here the CDR3 DNA reads TGTGCCAGCAGCCGACCGGGACAGGGGAGGACAGATACGCAGTATTTT.

This clonotype has more than one count but fewer than ten. The chain couples TRBV7-9 to TRBJ2-1; D may be TRBD1 (5 bases). The V end was cut by 6 bases, the J end by 9 bases, with 15 bases between. Germline CDR1 reads SEHNR; CDR2 reads FQNEAQ (reference sequence). The CDR3 loop spans 13 amino acids. CDR3 loop: CASRKRQSAEQFF. The CDR3 region has the DNA TGTGCCAGCAGAAAACGACAGTCCGCTGAGCAGTTCTTC.

The chain uses TRBV4-3 and TRBJ2-3; 11 bases map to TRBD1. Germline CDR1 LGHNA, CDR2 YSLEER. CDR3 length: 16 amino acids. The trim removed 1 base at V and 4 bases at J, leaving 4 bases unmatched. CDR3 residues: CASSQGGQGVADTQYF. The CDR3 DNA follows: TGCGCCAGCAGCCAAGGGGGACAGGGGGTCGCAGATACGCAGTATTTT.

As to this clonotype: This sequence may be a read error, since a much larger clone differs from it by one base. The CDR3 region is CTSLAGTSGANVLTF. The CDR3 coding sequence is TGTACCAGCTTGGCAGGAACCTCTGGGGCCAACGTCCTGACTTTC. V gene TRBV2 combines with J gene TRBJ2-6; D gene uncertain. The germline V gene encodes CDR1 SNHLY and CDR2 FYNNEI. This CDR3 is 15 amino acids long.

The chain recombines TRBV20-1 with TRBJ2-4; TRBD1 is a possible D gene (5 bases). Germline CDR1 DFQATT, CDR2 SNEGSKA (reference sequence). With 5 bases removed from V and 9 bases from J, the gap between germline ends came to 17 bases. The CDR3 totals 13 residues. The CDR3 spells CSASPTEHRIQYF. The CDR3 DNA follows: TGCAGTGCTTCCCCGACAGAACACCGCATTCAGTACTTC.

This chain links TRBV7-6 with TRBJ2-4; TRBD2 agrees at 8 bases. The CDR3 loop spans 18 amino acids. CDR1 is SGHVS, CDR2 FNYEAQ, per germline. The V and J ends lost 4 bases and 3 bases, in that order; junction bases with no gene match: 14. CDR3 region: CASSSSRVSGDFKNIQYF. In DNA form, the CDR3 reads TGTGCCAGCAGCTCATCCCGGGTTAGCGGGGACTTCAAAAACATTCAGTACTTC.

This chain links TRBV27 with TRBJ2-7; 9 nucleotides line up with TRBD2. Germline assignment: CDR1 MNHEY and CDR2 SMNVEV (reference sequence). This CDR3 comprises 14 residues. The ends lost 6 bases at V and 1 base at J; junction bases unmatched: 4. CDR3 in amino acids: CASRLAGVSYEQYF. The CDR3 DNA sequence: TGTGCCAGCAGGTTAGCGGGGGTATCCTACGAGCAGTACTTC.

The genes are TRBV9 and TRBJ2-7, with 12 bases matching TRBD2. The V and J ends lost 6 bases and 3 bases, in that order; junction bases with no gene match: 10. This CDR3 spans 16 amino acids. The germline gives CDR1 SGDLS, CDR2 YYNGEE. CDR3 in DNA: TGTGCCAGCAACCTTAGGACTAGCGGGGACTTCTACGAGCAGTACTTC. Amino acid sequence: CASNLRTSGDFYEQYF.

V and J are TRBV4-3 and TRBJ2-5; 14 bases map to TRBD2. From germline, CDR1 is LGHNA and CDR2 YSLEER. The CDR3 covers 17 residues. The V gene end was trimmed by 0 bases and the J gene end by 11 bases; junction bases not matched to a gene: 11. CDR3 nucleotide sequence: TGCGCCAGCAGCCAAGAACTTGGGACTAGCGGGGGTCAAGAGCAGTACTTC. It codes for CASSQELGTSGGQEQYF.

The chain couples TRBV4-3 to TRBJ2-1, with TRBD1 matching over 10 bases. V was clipped by 4 bases and J by 1 base; unmatched bases: 7. Germline V gene sequence: CDR1 LGHNA, CDR2 YSLEER. The CDR3 has 17 amino acids. CDR3 nucleotides: TGCGCCAGCAGCCGGAAGGGACAGGGGCAATCCTACAATGAGCAGTTCTTC. This translates into CASSRKGQGQSYNEQFF.

There are a few counts of this clonotype. The chain recombines TRBV20-1 with TRBJ1-5; 8 positions match TRBD1. The J segment lost 6 bases and the V segment lost 7 bases, leaving 8 bases of the junction unmatched. Per germline, CDR1 DFQATT and CDR2 SNEGSKA (reference sequence). The CDR3 has 13 amino acids. This chain's CDR3 is CSVTYRGVQPQHF. The DNA of the CDR3 is TGCAGTGTAACTTACAGGGGGGTTCAGCCCCAGCATTTT.